This is a list of T cell receptor beta chains from one sample in a study of beta chain features in type 1 diabetes. The assay was immunoSEQ multiplex PCR, and TCRdb's table has in-frame clones only and misses some. The sample includes 600,000 to 700,000 clones, 9.5% to 15% of them seen just once. Sequenced input: naive CD4+ T cells from blood. All receptors come from a young man with type 1 diabetes. CDR3s include the opening cysteine and the closing phenylalanine or tryptophan. The D gene is left open where the match is weak. The size field is filled for only some rows; it gives once, few, many or a size class.

TRBV5-4	TRBD2	TRBJ2-3	-	CASSPPPAGGHGDTQYF	TGTGCCAGCAGCCCCCCTCCAGCGGGGGGCCACGGGGATACGCAGTATTTT
TRBV27	-	TRBJ2-2	few	CASSLTGELFF	TGTGCCAGCAGTTTGACCGGGGAGCTGTTTTTT
TRBV7-9	-	TRBJ1-6	-	CASSLEQNNSPLHF	TGTGCCAGCAGCTTGGAACAGAACAATTCACCCCTCCACTTT
TRBV13	-	TRBJ2-2	few	CASSLLSGELFF	TGTGCCAGCAGCTTACTATCCGGGGAGCTGTTTTTT
TRBV10-2	TRBD1	TRBJ1-5	few	CASGDRNQPQHF	TGCGCCAGCGGGGACAGAAATCAGCCCCAGCATTTT
TRBV7-9	-	TRBJ2-7	-	CASSLSGSWQYF	TGTGCCAGCAGCTTATCCGGGAGTTGGCAGTACTTC
TRBV4-3	-	TRBJ2-7	few	CASSQDDKWDEQYF	TGCGCCAGCAGCCAAGATGACAAATGGGACGAGCAGTACTTC
TRBV21-1	-	TRBJ1-2	few	CASRVLRRATNYGYTF	TGTGCCAGCAGAGTCTTAAGGAGGGCGACTAACTATGGCTACACCTTC
TRBV29-1	-	TRBJ2-2	few	CSVSRGSAGELFF	TGCAGCGTTAGCAGGGGAAGCGCCGGGGAGCTGTTTTTT
TRBV9	TRBD1	TRBJ2-1	few	CASSTGQVDNEQFF	TGTGCCAGCAGCACAGGACAGGTTGACAATGAGCAGTTCTTC